The next 25 T cell receptor beta chains were all read from a single sample in a study of blood T cells in healthy people across ages. Together with a sample-barcoded 5' primer, a J-beta primer mix was included in a second PCR lasting roughly 6 to 12 cycles. TCRdb passed the 5' RACE reads through MiXCR, listing each CDR3 protein once. The sample carries roughly 1,700,000 distinct CDR3 sequences, about 30% recorded once. Sequenced sample: blood. Source of these receptors: a woman aged 30 to 39 in good health.

As concerns this clonotype: One end of the junction is discordant with germline, which a read error may explain. The chain has TRBV7-2 and TRBJ2-1; 13 bases agree with TRBD2. Germline CDR1 and CDR2: SGHTA and FQGNSA. The CDR3 contains 16 residues. The CDR3 DNA sequence: TGTGTCAGCAGCTTAAGGACTAGCGGGAGTCGGGATGAGCAGTTCTTC. This codes for CVSSLRTSGSRDEQFF.

There are many counts of this clonotype. V usage is TRBV20-1 and J usage is TRBJ1-2, with 7 nucleotides matching TRBD1. V shed 8 bases and J 8 bases; nucleotides not matched to a gene: 11. This CDR3 comprises 12 residues. The germline CDR1 and CDR2 sequences are DFQATT and SNEGSKA (reference sequence). The CDR3 region is CSTLDREVGYTF. DNA of the CDR3: TGCAGTACGCTCGACAGGGAAGTCGGCTACACCTTC.

V and J are TRBV10-3 and TRBJ1-6, with D possibly being TRBD1 (5 bases). Trimming took 6 bases from V and 8 from J, leaving 11 bases between them. CDR1 is ENHRY, CDR2 SYGVKD, per germline. The CDR3 is 13 amino acids. The CDR3 region has the DNA TGTGCCATCAGCCCGGAAGGGGATTCACCCCTCCACTTT. Residues: CAISPEGDSPLHF.

The CDR3 coding sequence is TGCAGCGTTTGGGGGACTAGCGGCAACACCGGGGAGCTGTTTTTT. It yields the protein CSVWGTSGNTGELFF. The J gene is TRBJ2-2, the V gene TRBV29-1, with 11 bases lining up with TRBD2. V lost 5 bases to trimming and J lost 2 bases; unmatched junction nucleotides: 4. Germline loops: CDR1 SQVTM, CDR2 ANQGSEA. CDR3 length: 15 residues.

This clonotype came up many times. This chain links TRBV12-3 or TRBV12-4 with TRBJ1-2; TRBD1 agrees at 8 bases. Germline trimming cut 6 bases from V and 1 base from J; bases unmatched to any gene: 4. The CDR3 is 14 amino acids. The CDR3 here is CASSHRGSNYGYTF. DNA of the CDR3: TGTGCCAGCAGCCACAGGGGGAGTAACTATGGCTACACCTTC.

This clonotype showed up just a few times. This chain uses TRBV12-3 or TRBV12-4 with TRBJ2-1, with 10 positions matching TRBD2. The CDR3 sequence is 15 residues long. The V and J ends lost 6 bases and 5 bases, in that order; junction bases with no gene match: 7. CDR3: CASRKGTSDHNEQFF. The CDR3 DNA is TGTGCCAGCAGGAAAGGGACTAGCGACCACAATGAGCAGTTCTTC.

This clonotype showed up just a few times. The rearrangement links TRBV10-3 to TRBJ1-2; D unresolved. V was cut by 10 bases and J by 2 bases, with 11 bases left in between. The V gene's germline CDR1 is ENHRY and CDR2 SYGVKD. The CDR3 has 12 amino acids. The CDR3 is CANLDGNYGYTF. CDR3 DNA: TGTGCCAACCTGGACGGGAACTATGGCTACACCTTC.

V gene TRBV7-2 combines with J gene TRBJ2-7, with a weak D call TRBD2 (6 bases). Germline lookup yields CDR1 SGHTA and CDR2 FQGNSA. V lost 5 bases, J lost 4 bases, and 15 bases lay in between. The CDR3 extends over 14 amino acids. CDR3 DNA: TGTGCCAGCAGCCCCCATAGCGGTAGATACGAGCAGTACTTC. It yields the protein CASSPHSGRYEQYF.

This clonotype was counted a few times. The chain joins TRBV29-1 to TRBJ2-7, with TRBD2 matching over 8 bases. With 5 bases clipped from V and 7 bases from J, the junction kept 10 bases outside the gene matches. The CDR3 runs 13 residues. CDR1 is SQVTM and CDR2 is ANQGSEA in the germline V gene. CDR3 in DNA: TGCAGCGTTCACATAGCGGGACTCCCGGAGCAGTACTTC. Its protein is CSVHIAGLPEQYF.

The V call is TRBV7-2, the J call TRBJ2-4; maybe TRBD2 (5 bases). The J call is uncertain, as TRBJ2-7 better fits the DNA end. The CDR3 consists of 14 residues. Germline CDR1 and CDR2: SGHTA and FQGNSA. Here the CDR3 reads CASSFFMDSGEQYF. CDR3 coding DNA: TGTGCCAGCAGCTTTTTTATGGACTCAGGCGAGCAGTACTTC.

This clonotype was seen ten or more times. The chain joins TRBV29-1 to TRBJ2-7; D might be TRBD1 (6 bases). Germline CDR1 reads SQVTM; CDR2 reads ANQGSEA. This CDR3 comprises 14 residues. V was shortened by 6 bases and J by 5 bases, with 20 bases between the two germline ends. CDR3 sequence: CSVLGTTNDDEQYF. The CDR3 DNA reads as TGCAGCGTCTTAGGGACAACCAACGACGACGAGCAGTACTTC.

The V call is TRBV20-1, the J call TRBJ2-3, with unresolved D. The germline V gene encodes CDR1 DFQATT and CDR2 SNEGSKA (reference sequence). The CDR3 has 16 amino acids. Trimming took off 0 bases at V and 6 bases at J, with 19 bases between the two ends. The CDR3 nucleotides are TGCAGTGCTAGAGACCCGTGCCTACGGCAGGTCGATACGCAGTATTTT. It translates to CSARDPCLRQVDTQYF.

This sequence joins TRBV29-1 and TRBJ2-1; 13 bases fit TRBD2. The CDR3 length is 15 residues. Germline trimming cut 6 bases from V and 8 bases from J; bases unmatched to any gene: 10. The V gene's germline CDR1 is SQVTM and CDR2 ANQGSEA. The CDR3 here is CSVSTSGRITYEQFF. The CDR3 DNA reads as TGCAGCGTCTCGACTAGCGGGAGGATTACGTATGAGCAGTTCTTC.

This clonotype was observed a handful of times. V is TRBV20-1 and J is TRBJ2-7; 11 bases line up with TRBD1. The CDR3 spans 15 residues. V lost 6 bases, J lost 5 bases, and 12 bases stayed unmatched. The germline gives CDR1 DFQATT, CDR2 SNEGSKA (reference sequence). CDR3 bases: TGCAGTGCCCGGGGACAGGGGGTATTTTTAAACGAGCAGTACTTC. This encodes CSARGQGVFLNEQYF.

This clonotype appeared a few times. The V gene is TRBV3-1, the J gene TRBJ2-5; 10 positions agree with TRBD1. This CDR3 region has 16 residues. The germline CDR1 and CDR2 sequences are LGHDT and YNNKEL (reference sequence). J lost 4 bases, V lost 6 bases, and 11 bases had no gene match. The CDR3: CASRAGQGQGGETQYF. CDR3 DNA sequence: TGTGCCAGCAGAGCGGGGCAAGGACAGGGGGGAGAGACCCAGTACTTC.

V and J are TRBV15 and TRBJ2-1; either TRBD1 or TRBD2 may supply D (5 bases each). Trimming stripped 0 bases from V and 6 bases from J, with 9 bases between. The CDR3 extends over 14 amino acids. Germline V CDR1 and CDR2: LNHNV, YYDKDF (reference sequence). CDR3 in DNA: TGTGCCACCAGCAGAGATGTTGGGGGCAATGAGCAGTTCTTC. The encoded protein is CATSRDVGGNEQFF.

As concerns this clonotype: One junction end disagrees with the germline gene, perhaps due to a read error. The gene calls are TRBV5-6 and TRBJ2-1; TRBD2 matches 10 bases. The length of the CDR3 is 16 residues. Germline loops: CDR1 SGHDT, CDR2 YYEEEE. DNA for the CDR3: TGTGCCAGCAGCGGGACTAGCGCGCTATTCTACAATGACCAGTTCTTC. Amino acids: CASSGTSALFYNDQFF.

In its sample, this clonotype was seen a few times. The rearrangement uses TRBV7-2 and TRBJ2-3; 7 bases are a match to TRBD2. Germline CDR1 reads SGHTA; CDR2 reads FQGNSA. This CDR3 comprises 12 residues. Germline trimming cut 3 bases from V and 8 bases from J; bases unmatched to any gene: 2. The CDR3 nucleotides read TGTGCCAGCAGCTTCTGGGGGGGTACGCAGTATTTT. Its protein product is CASSFWGGTQYF.

The chain uses TRBV27 and TRBJ2-2; D not resolved. Trimming took 3 bases from V and 1 from J, leaving 6 bases between them. The CDR3 extends over 14 amino acids. CDR1 is MNHEY and CDR2 is SMNVEV in the germline V gene (reference sequence). The DNA of the CDR3 is TGTGCCAGCAGTTTTTGGGAGAACACCGGGGAGCTGTTTTTT. Its translation: CASSFWENTGELFF.

The chain is built from TRBV29-1 and TRBJ1-2; no clear D gene. CDR1 is SQVTM, CDR2 ANQGSEA, per germline. The CDR3 is made up of 11 amino acids. The germline V and J ends were trimmed by 0 bases and 13 bases, with 12 bases remaining between them. DNA for the CDR3: TGCAGCGTTGAAGATCTTGAGGTCTCCACCTTC. Its protein is CSVEDLEVSTF. The full variable domain, with the rest looked up from reference TRBV29-1 and TRBJ1-2, is SAVISQKPSRDICQRGTSLTIQCQVDSQVTMMFWYRQQPGQSLTLIATANQGSEATYESGFVIDKFPISRPNLTFSTLTVSNMSPEDSSIYLCSVEDLEVSTFGSGTRLTVV.

The chain's CDR3 is CSAENPILNTEAFF. CDR3 DNA: TGCAGTGCTGAAAATCCAATCTTGAACACTGAAGCTTTCTTT. The V and J genes are TRBV20-1 and TRBJ1-1, with no clear D. Germline V gives CDR1 DFQATT, CDR2 SNEGSKA (reference sequence). The V and J ends lost 5 bases and 0 bases respectively, with 13 bases between them. The CDR3 consists of 14 residues.

As regards this clonotype: The CDR3 ends on some other residue instead of the conserved phenylalanine or tryptophan, so this is likely a read error. The chain carries TRBV18 and TRBJ2-4; 10 bases fit TRBD1. The last part of the DNA fits TRBJ2-7 better; the J call may be wrong. Germline CDR1 KGHSH, CDR2 LQKENI. This CDR3 has 16 residues. CDR3 nucleotides: TGTGCCAGCTCACCCCGGGACAGGGGACTTACCTACGAGCAGTACTGC. The encoded protein is CASSPRDRGLTYEQYC.

This clonotype showed up just a few times. The V gene is TRBV7-9, the J gene TRBJ2-5; D gene ambiguous. Looked up from germline, CDR1 is SEHNR and CDR2 is FQNEAQ (reference sequence). V lost 5 bases to trimming and J lost 2 bases, with 15 bases between them. The CDR3 covers 15 residues. This chain's CDR3 is CASSQAPADQETQYF. In nucleotides, the CDR3 is TGTGCCAGCAGCCAAGCTCCCGCGGATCAAGAGACCCAGTACTTC.

This clonotype has just a few counts. V gene TRBV5-1 combines with J gene TRBJ1-1; 7 positions match TRBD1. CDR3 length: 19 amino acids. V gave up 4 bases and J gave up 5 bases; unmatched junction bases: 23. Germline CDR1 and CDR2: SGHRS and YFSETQ. This CDR3 reads CASSANPTGAPLKRTEAFF. The CDR3, as DNA: TGCGCCAGCAGCGCAAACCCCACAGGGGCGCCTTTGAAACGTACTGAAGCTTTCTTT.

J is TRBJ2-1 and V is TRBV5-5, with 7 nucleotides matching TRBD2. Trimming removed 4 bases from V and 6 bases from J; junction bases left unmatched: 7. Germline CDR1 is SGHKS and CDR2 is YYEKEE (reference sequence). This CDR3 comprises 14 residues. The CDR3 DNA is TGTGCCAGCAGCGGGGTGACTAGCCGCAATGAGCAGTTCTTC. Translated: CASSGVTSRNEQFF.